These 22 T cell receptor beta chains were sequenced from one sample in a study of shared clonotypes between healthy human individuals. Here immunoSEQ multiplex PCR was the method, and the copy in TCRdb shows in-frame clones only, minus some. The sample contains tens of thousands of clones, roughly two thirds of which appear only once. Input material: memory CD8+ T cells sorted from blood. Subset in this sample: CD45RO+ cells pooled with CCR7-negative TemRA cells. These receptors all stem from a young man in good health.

In DNA form, the CDR3 reads TGTGCCAGTAGTTTGACAGAATACAATGAGCAGTTCTTC. Encoded protein: CASSLTEYNEQFF. V is TRBV19 and J is TRBJ2-1, with TRBD1 as a possible D gene (5 bases). CDR1 and CDR2 from the germline V gene are LNHDA and SQIVND (reference sequence). V shed 5 bases and J shed 4 bases, with 9 bases lying between them. This CDR3 has 13 residues.

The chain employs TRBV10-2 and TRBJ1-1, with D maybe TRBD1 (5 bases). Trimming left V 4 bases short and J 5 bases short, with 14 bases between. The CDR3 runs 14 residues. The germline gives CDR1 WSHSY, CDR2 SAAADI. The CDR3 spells CASSVEGRRTEAFF. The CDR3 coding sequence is TGCGCCAGCAGTGTAGAGGGGAGAAGAACTGAAGCTTTCTTT.

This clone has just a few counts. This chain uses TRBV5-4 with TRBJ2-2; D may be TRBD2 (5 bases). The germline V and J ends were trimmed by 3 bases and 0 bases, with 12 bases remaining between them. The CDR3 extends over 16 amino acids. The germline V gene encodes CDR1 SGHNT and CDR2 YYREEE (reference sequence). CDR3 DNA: TGTGCCAGCAGCTCCGTACTAGACACGAACACCGGGGAGCTGTTTTTT. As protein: CASSSVLDTNTGELFF.

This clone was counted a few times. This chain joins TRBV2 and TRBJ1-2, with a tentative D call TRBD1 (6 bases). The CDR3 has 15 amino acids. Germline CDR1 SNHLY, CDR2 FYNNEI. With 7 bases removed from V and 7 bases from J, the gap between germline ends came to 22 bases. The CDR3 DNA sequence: TGTGCCAGCACCAGCAGAGGAGGGGGACTCTCTGGCTACACCTTC. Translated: CASTSRGGGLSGYTF.

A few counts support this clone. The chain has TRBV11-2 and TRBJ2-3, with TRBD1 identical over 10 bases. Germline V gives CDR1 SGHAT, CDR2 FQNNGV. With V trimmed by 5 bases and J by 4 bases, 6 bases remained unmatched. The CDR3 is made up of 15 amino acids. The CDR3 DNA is TGTGCCAGCAGCAATGGACAGGGGGGGCCAGATACGCAGTATTTT. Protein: CASSNGQGGPDTQYF.

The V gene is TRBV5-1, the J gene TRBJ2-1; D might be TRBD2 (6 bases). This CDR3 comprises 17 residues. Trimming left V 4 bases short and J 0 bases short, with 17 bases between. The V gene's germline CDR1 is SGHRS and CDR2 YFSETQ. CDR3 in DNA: TGCGCCAGCAGCGAGGCGTTAGGACTAACCTCCTACAATGAGCAGTTCTTC. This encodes CASSEALGLTSYNEQFF.

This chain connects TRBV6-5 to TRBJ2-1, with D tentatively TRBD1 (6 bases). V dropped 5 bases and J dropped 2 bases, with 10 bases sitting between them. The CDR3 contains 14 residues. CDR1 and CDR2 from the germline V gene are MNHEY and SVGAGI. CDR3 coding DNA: TGTGCCAGCAGTCCCAGACAGGCCTACAATGAGCAGTTCTTC. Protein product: CASSPRQAYNEQFF.

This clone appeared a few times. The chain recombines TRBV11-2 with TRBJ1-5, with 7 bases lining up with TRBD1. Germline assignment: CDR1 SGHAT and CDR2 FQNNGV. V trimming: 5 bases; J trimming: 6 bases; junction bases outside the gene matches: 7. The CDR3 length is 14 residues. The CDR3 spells CASSAGGFGQPQHF. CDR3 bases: TGTGCCAGCAGCGCAGGGGGGTTTGGTCAGCCCCAGCATTTT.

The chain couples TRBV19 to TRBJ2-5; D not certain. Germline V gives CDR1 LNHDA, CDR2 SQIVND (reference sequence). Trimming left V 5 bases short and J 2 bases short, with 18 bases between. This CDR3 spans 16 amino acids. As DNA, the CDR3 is TGTGCCAGTAGTGCCCGCGCCCTGACAAGACAAGAGACCCAGTACTTC. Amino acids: CASSARALTRQETQYF.

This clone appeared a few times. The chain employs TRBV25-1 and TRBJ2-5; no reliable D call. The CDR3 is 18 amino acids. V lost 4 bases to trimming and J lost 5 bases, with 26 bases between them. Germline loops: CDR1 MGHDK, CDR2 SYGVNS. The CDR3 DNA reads TGTGCCAGCAGTGCTACCGACATTACGGACGGCCCAAGGGAGACCCAGTACTTC. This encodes CASSATDITDGPRETQYF.

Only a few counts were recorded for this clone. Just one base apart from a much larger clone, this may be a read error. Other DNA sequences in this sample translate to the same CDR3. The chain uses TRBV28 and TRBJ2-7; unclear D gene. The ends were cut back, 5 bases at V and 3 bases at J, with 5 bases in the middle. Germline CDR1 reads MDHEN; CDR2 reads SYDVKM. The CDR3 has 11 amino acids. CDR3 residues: CASSLYYEQYF. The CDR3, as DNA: TGTGCCAGCAGTCTCTACTACGAGCAGTACTTC.

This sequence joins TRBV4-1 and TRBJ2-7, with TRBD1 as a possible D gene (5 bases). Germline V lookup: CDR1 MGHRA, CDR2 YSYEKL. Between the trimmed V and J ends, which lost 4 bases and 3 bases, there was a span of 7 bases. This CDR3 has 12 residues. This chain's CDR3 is CASSPDNYEQYF. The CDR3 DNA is TGCGCCAGCAGCCCGGACAACTACGAGCAGTACTTC.

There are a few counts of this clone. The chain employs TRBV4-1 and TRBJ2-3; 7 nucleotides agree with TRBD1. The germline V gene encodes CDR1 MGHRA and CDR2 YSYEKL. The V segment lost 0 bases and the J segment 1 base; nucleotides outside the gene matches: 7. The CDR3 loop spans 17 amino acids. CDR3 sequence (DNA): TGCGCCAGCAGCCAAGATCGGAGACAGGGTGGCACAGATACGCAGTATTTT. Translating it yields CASSQDRRQGGTDTQYF.

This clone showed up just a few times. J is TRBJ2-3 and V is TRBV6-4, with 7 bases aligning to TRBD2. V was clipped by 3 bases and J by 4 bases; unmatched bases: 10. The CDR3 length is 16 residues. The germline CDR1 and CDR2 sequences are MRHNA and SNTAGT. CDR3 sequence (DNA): TGTGCCAGCAGTGATTCAGGCGGGAGAGGGTCAGATACGCAGTATTTT. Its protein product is CASSDSGGRGSDTQYF.

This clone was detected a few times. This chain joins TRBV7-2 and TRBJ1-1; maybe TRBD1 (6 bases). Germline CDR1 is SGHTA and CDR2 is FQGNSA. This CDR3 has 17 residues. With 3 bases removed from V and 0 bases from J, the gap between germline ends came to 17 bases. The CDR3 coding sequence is TGTGCCAGCAGCTTCCGTATCGGGGGCGTTCTGAACACTGAAGCTTTCTTT. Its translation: CASSFRIGGVLNTEAFF. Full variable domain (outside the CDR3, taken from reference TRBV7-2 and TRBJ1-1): GAGVSQSPSNKVTEKGKDVELRCDPISGHTALYWYRQSLGQGLEFLIYFQGNSAPDKSGLPSDRFSAERTGGSVSTLTIQRTQQEDSAVYLCASSFRIGGVLNTEAFFGQGTRLTVV.

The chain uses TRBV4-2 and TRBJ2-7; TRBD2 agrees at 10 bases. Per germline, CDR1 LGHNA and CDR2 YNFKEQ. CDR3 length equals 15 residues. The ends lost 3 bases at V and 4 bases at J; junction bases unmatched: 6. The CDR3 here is CASSHSSGRGYEQYF. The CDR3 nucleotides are TGTGCCAGCAGCCACTCTAGCGGGAGAGGGTACGAGCAGTACTTC.

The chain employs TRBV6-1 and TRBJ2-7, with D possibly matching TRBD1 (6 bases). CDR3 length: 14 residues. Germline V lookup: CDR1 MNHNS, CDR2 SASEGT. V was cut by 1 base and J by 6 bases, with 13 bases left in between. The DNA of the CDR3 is TGTGCCAGCAGTGAAGGCACAGGGTCTGCCGAGCAGTACTTC. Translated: CASSEGTGSAEQYF.

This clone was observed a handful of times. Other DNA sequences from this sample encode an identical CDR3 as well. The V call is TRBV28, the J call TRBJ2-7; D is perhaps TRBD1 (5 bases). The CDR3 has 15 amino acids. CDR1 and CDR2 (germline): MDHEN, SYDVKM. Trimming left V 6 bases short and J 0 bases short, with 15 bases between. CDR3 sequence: CASSLEGDSSYEQYF. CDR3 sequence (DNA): TGTGCCAGCAGCTTAGAAGGGGATAGCTCCTACGAGCAGTACTTC.

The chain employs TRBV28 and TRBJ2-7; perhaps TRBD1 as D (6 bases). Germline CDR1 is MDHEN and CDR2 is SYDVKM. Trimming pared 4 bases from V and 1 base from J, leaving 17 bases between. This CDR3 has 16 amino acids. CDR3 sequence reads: CASSYVRDTFSYEQYF. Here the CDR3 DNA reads TGTGCCAGCAGTTATGTTAGGGACACCTTTTCCTACGAGCAGTACTTC.

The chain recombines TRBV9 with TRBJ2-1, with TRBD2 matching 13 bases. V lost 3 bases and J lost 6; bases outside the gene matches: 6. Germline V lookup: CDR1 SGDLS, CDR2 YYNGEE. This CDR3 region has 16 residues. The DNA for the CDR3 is TGTGCCAGCAGCGCTGAGGGACTAGCGGGAACCAATGAGCAGTTCTTC. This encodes CASSAEGLAGTNEQFF.

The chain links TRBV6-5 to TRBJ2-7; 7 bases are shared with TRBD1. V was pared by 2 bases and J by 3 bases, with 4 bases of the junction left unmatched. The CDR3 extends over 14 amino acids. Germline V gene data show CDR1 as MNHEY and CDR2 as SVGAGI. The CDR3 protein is CASSYGGQSYEQYF. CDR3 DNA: TGTGCCAGCAGTTACGGGGGACAGAGCTACGAGCAGTACTTC.

The CDR3 DNA sequence: TGTGCCAGCAGCTCACAGGGATCGGGCGGAAGCACCCTTACCTACGAGCAGTACTTC. Its translation is CASSSQGSGGSTLTYEQYF. The chain links TRBV13 to TRBJ2-7, with D perhaps matching TRBD1 (6 bases). The germline V gene has CDR1 PRHDT and CDR2 FYEKMQ (reference sequence). V lost 4 bases to trimming and J lost 2 bases, with 27 bases between them. This CDR3 region has 19 residues.